This is a list of T cell receptor beta chains from one sample in a study of cytomegalovirus exposure and HLA in healthy donors. Assay used: immunoSEQ multiplex PCR; TCRdb lists only in-frame clones, some missing. The sample holds 45,000 or so clones; 55% to 75% are singletons and the top ten take around 3.4%. What was sequenced was PBMCs. These TCRs come from a woman in her thirties in good health and CMV-seronegative. The CDR3 runs from the conserved cysteine through the conserved F or W. The D gene is left open where the match is weak. For some rows the clone size is stated as once, few or many, or as a class when expanded; others skip it.

length	V	D	J	size	CDR3	DNA
14	TRBV5-1	.	TRBJ1-4	.	CASSLVGGHEKLFF	TGCGCCAGCAGCTTGGTTGGAGGGCATGAAAAACTGTTTTTT
15	TRBV6-5	.	TRBJ1-5	once	CASSAQGDGNQPQHF	TGTGCCAGCAGTGCACAGGGCGATGGCAATCAGCCCCAGCATTTT
14	TRBV5-1	.	TRBJ1-1	few	CASSLVVGRTEAFF	TGCGCCAGCAGCCTCGTTGTGGGGCGCACTGAAGCTTTCTTT
12	TRBV30	.	TRBJ2-7	.	CAWSRQSYEQYF	TGTGCCTGGAGTAGACAGAGCTACGAGCAGTACTTC
11	TRBV29-1	.	TRBJ1-2	.	CSVMITRGYTF	TGCAGCGTGATGATAACTCGGGGCTACACCTTC
15	TRBV6-4	.	TRBJ1-5	once	CAIPKQGMGNQPQHF	TGTGCCATCCCGAAGCAGGGCATGGGCAATCAGCCCCAGCATTTT
15	TRBV7-3	TRBD1	TRBJ1-1	.	CASSLSGGQGSITFF	TGTGCCAGCAGCTTGTCCGGAGGACAGGGGAGTATAACTTTCTTT
14	TRBV7-3	TRBD2	TRBJ2-7	.	CASSLAGRHYEQYF	TGTGCCAGCAGCTTAGCCGGGAGGCACTACGAGCAGTACTTC
12	TRBV6-4	.	TRBJ1-2	few	CASSQGDYGYTF	TGTGCCAGCAGTCAAGGGGACTATGGCTACACCTTC
16	TRBV7-8	TRBD2	TRBJ2-5	.	CASRPVIAGGKETQYF	TGTGCCAGCAGACCAGTCATTGCGGGGGGGAAGGAGACCCAGTACTTC
13	TRBV9	.	TRBJ2-3	.	CASSVESRDTQYF	TGTGCCAGCAGCGTAGAGTCGAGAGATACGCAGTATTTT
14	TRBV6-5	.	TRBJ2-3	.	CASRSLVSTDTQYF	TGTGCCAGCAGAAGCTTAGTTAGCACAGATACGCAGTATTTT
14	TRBV5-4	.	TRBJ1-2	once	CASSWAGTRGGYTF	TGTGCCAGCAGTTGGGCGGGAACCCGGGGTGGCTACACCTTC
13	TRBV2	TRBD1	TRBJ1-1	.	CASRTGMYTEAFF	TGTGCCAGCAGGACAGGGATGTACACTGAAGCTTTCTTT
12	TRBV5-4	TRBD1	TRBJ2-1	.	CASSLGGGEQFF	TGTGCCAGCAGCTTAGGGGGCGGTGAGCAGTTCTTC
15	TRBV19	.	TRBJ2-7	.	CASSGAGLGSYEQYF	TGTGCCAGTAGTGGAGCTGGGTTAGGATCCTACGAGCAGTACTTC
14	TRBV7-2	.	TRBJ1-4	.	CASSGTRVNEKLFF	TGTGCCAGCAGCGGCACGAGGGTTAATGAAAAACTGTTTTTT
12	TRBV30	.	TRBJ1-2	.	CAWSVEGSGYTF	TGTGCCTGGAGTGTGGAGGGGAGCGGCTACACCTTC
20	TRBV4-1	TRBD2	TRBJ2-2	once	CASSQPLAGGPRDNTGELFF	TGCGCCAGCAGCCAACCCCTAGCGGGAGGGCCGAGGGATAACACCGGGGAGCTGTTTTTT
13	TRBV6-5	.	TRBJ1-5	.	CASSPTDNQPQHF	TGTGCCAGCAGTCCGACAGACAATCAGCCCCAGCATTTT
14	TRBV19	.	TRBJ1-1	.	CASSPDRWATEAFF	TGTGCCAGTAGTCCAGACAGGTGGGCTACTGAAGCTTTCTTT
19	TRBV4-2	TRBD2	TRBJ2-5	few	CASSQGSLAGRGGRETQYF	TGTGCCAGCAGCCAAGGGTCTCTAGCGGGCCGGGGGGGGCGAGAGACCCAGTACTTC
13	TRBV29-1	TRBD1	TRBJ1-2	.	CSVSQGVGYGYTF	TGCAGCGTTTCGCAGGGGGTAGGGTATGGCTACACCTTC
15	TRBV29-1	.	TRBJ2-2	.	CSVGTVRSNTGELFF	TGCAGCGTTGGGACAGTCCGCTCGAACACCGGGGAGCTGTTTTTT
16	TRBV4-1	TRBD2	TRBJ2-1	.	CASSQDGTGGPDEQFF	TGCGCCAGCAGCCAAGATGGGACGGGAGGGCCGGATGAGCAGTTCTTC
14	TRBV30	.	TRBJ1-6	.	CAWTGTPDNSPLHF	TGTGCCTGGACCGGGACACCAGATAATTCACCCCTCCACTTT
13	TRBV11-2	TRBD1	TRBJ2-1	.	CASSLTGGNEQFF	TGTGCCAGCAGCTTAACAGGGGGCAATGAGCAGTTCTTC
14	TRBV7-2	TRBD2	TRBJ2-5	few	CASRPTSGSETQYF	TGTGCCAGCAGGCCGACTAGCGGGAGTGAGACCCAGTACTTC
14	TRBV5-1	.	TRBJ2-3	.	CASTGGLVTDTQYF	TGCGCCAGCACGGGGGGCCTAGTCACAGATACGCAGTATTTT
13	TRBV6-1	.	TRBJ1-1	few	CASSPQGTTEAFF	TGTGCCAGCAGCCCACAGGGAACCACTGAAGCTTTCTTT
13	TRBV5-1	TRBD1	TRBJ1-1	.	CASSSGQGAQAFF	TGCGCCAGCAGCTCCGGACAGGGGGCGCAAGCTTTCTTT
14	TRBV5-1	TRBD1	TRBJ1-1	few	CASRLQQGDTEAFF	TGCGCCAGCAGACTGCAGCAGGGGGACACTGAAGCTTTCTTT
18	TRBV5-4	TRBD2	TRBJ2-3	few	CASSLTPWASGVTDTQYF	TGTGCCAGCAGCTTGACCCCCTGGGCTAGCGGGGTCACAGATACGCAGTATTTT
14	TRBV15	TRBD1	TRBJ2-7	.	CATSRRDSIHEQYF	TGTGCCACCAGCAGGAGGGACAGTATCCACGAGCAGTACTTC
14	TRBV14	.	TRBJ1-2	few	CASSQDSTSGGYTF	.
14	TRBV6-5	TRBD1	TRBJ1-5	.	CASQRTGRNQPQHF	TGTGCCAGTCAACGGACAGGTCGCAATCAGCCCCAGCATTTT
14	TRBV6-5	.	TRBJ1-1	few	CASSPGDGFTEAFF	TGTGCCAGCAGTCCAGGGGATGGTTTCACTGAAGCTTTCTTT
12	TRBV29-1	.	TRBJ2-3	once	CSVVQGPDTQYF	TGCAGCGTTGTTCAGGGTCCAGATACGCAGTATTTT
17	TRBV30	TRBD2	TRBJ2-5	few	CAWSAPGLAGGGETQYF	TGTGCCTGGAGTGCTCCGGGACTAGCGGGAGGCGGGGAGACCCAGTACTTC
17	TRBV4-2	.	TRBJ2-7	.	CASSQAYGSGVAYEQYF	TGTGCCAGCAGCCAAGCCTATGGATCCGGGGTGGCCTACGAGCAGTACTTC
14	TRBV19	TRBD1	TRBJ2-5	.	CASKQRGQGETQYF	TGTGCCAGTAAACAAAGGGGGCAGGGAGAGACCCAGTACTTC
12	TRBV27	.	TRBJ2-2	.	CASSLRWGELFF	TGTGCCAGCAGTCTCAGGTGGGGGGAGCTGTTTTTT
13	TRBV6-1	.	TRBJ1-3	.	CASRAGSGNTIYF	TGTGCCAGCAGGGCAGGGTCCGGGAACACCATATATTTT
15	TRBV6-5	.	TRBJ1-5	.	CASRPQGPICQPQHF	TGTGCCAGCAGACCCCAGGGCCCAATCTGTCAGCCCCAGCATTTT
13	TRBV29-1	TRBD1	TRBJ1-1	.	CSVGGQAYTEAFF	TGCAGCGTTGGGGGACAGGCGTACACTGAAGCTTTCTTT
15	TRBV5-1	TRBD1	TRBJ1-4	.	CASSPLTGGEEKLFF	TGCGCCAGCAGCCCCCTGACAGGGGGGGAAGAAAAACTGTTTTTT
16	TRBV4-2	.	TRBJ2-3	.	CASSPLRTEYTDTQYF	TGTGCCAGCAGCCCACTTCGGACAGAGTACACAGATACGCAGTATTTT
13	TRBV6-5	.	TRBJ2-7	.	CATKPFRAYEQYF	TGTGCCACCAAACCCTTCCGGGCCTACGAGCAGTACTTC
16	TRBV7-9	TRBD1	TRBJ2-7	.	CASSLARTGQPYEQYF	TGTGCCAGCAGCTTAGCTCGGACAGGGCAGCCCTACGAGCAGTACTTC
15	TRBV6-1	TRBD2	TRBJ2-3	.	CASKNLAGSTDTQYF	TGTGCCAGCAAGAACCTAGCGGGTAGCACAGATACGCAGTATTTT